The 21 T cell receptor beta chains listed next were all sequenced from one sample in a study of identical twins. TCRdb analysed the 5' RACE reads with MiXCR anew, one entry per CDR3 protein. The sample lists about 240,000 distinct CDR3 sequences, about 11% seen once, with about 9.1% in the top ten. The sequencing input was memory T cells sorted from blood. These receptors originate from a man between 50 and 59 years old in good health.

Only a few counts were recorded for this clonotype. The gene calls are TRBV9 and TRBJ2-7, with TRBD1 identical over 9 bases. CDR1 and CDR2 from the germline V gene are SGDLS and YYNGEE. V was pared by 3 bases and J by 5 bases, with 6 bases of the junction left unmatched. CDR3 length: 14 residues. The CDR3 is CASSAGQGLDEQYF. Here the CDR3 DNA reads TGTGCCAGCAGCGCTGGACAGGGGCTCGACGAGCAGTACTTC.

This chain joins TRBV12-3 or TRBV12-4 and TRBJ1-1; possible D gene TRBD1, 5 bases. The CDR3 is 13 amino acids. V lost 2 bases, J lost 7 bases, and 11 bases lay in between. This chain's CDR3 is CASSLMGPGEAFF. The DNA for the CDR3 is TGTGCCAGCAGTTTAATGGGGCCCGGTGAAGCTTTCTTT.

The table lists this clonotype with many counts. J is TRBJ2-5 and V is TRBV20-1; D not certain. Germline-derived CDR1 and CDR2 are DFQATT and SNEGSKA (reference sequence). This CDR3 region has 14 residues. V lost 0 bases and J 2 bases, leaving 10 bases between the germline ends. CDR3 amino acids: CSARDWEAQETQYF. In nucleotides, the CDR3 is TGCAGTGCTAGAGATTGGGAAGCGCAAGAGACCCAGTACTTC.

This clonotype came up many times. The V and J genes are TRBV21-1 and TRBJ2-3; TRBD2, the table's D call, was not compared with the DNA. TRBV21-1 is shown as a pseudogene. The CDR3 length is 15 residues. In DNA form, the CDR3 reads TGTGCCAGCAGGGGACTAGCGGGAAGCCCAGATACGCAGTATTTT. Its translation: CASRGLAGSPDTQYF.

The sample holds a few counts of this clonotype. This rearrangement joins TRBV20-1 to TRBJ2-6; the match to TRBD2 covers 7 bases. V dropped 0 bases and J dropped 0; count of bases not matched to a gene: 5. This CDR3 has 17 residues. Germline-derived CDR1 and CDR2 are DFQATT and SNEGSKA (reference sequence). The CDR3 here is CSARDPGGHSGANVLTF. DNA of the CDR3: TGCAGTGCTAGAGATCCGGGAGGTCACTCTGGGGCCAACGTCCTGACTTTC.

Only a few counts were recorded for this clonotype. The V gene is TRBV12-3 or TRBV12-4, the J gene TRBJ2-5, with 10 bases matching TRBD1. CDR3 size: 15 residues. V was clipped by 5 bases and J by 5 bases; unmatched bases: 8. The CDR3 reads CASSLRQGAKETQYF. The CDR3 DNA reads TGTGCCAGCAGTCTTAGACAGGGGGCTAAGGAGACCCAGTACTTC.

This clonotype was counted only a few times. The chain recombines TRBV20-1 with TRBJ1-4; TRBD1 is a possible D gene (5 bases). Germline loops: CDR1 DFQATT, CDR2 SNEGSKA (reference sequence). V was pared by 6 bases and J by 5 bases, with 10 bases between. The CDR3 is 12 residues long. The CDR3 region is CSAARGNEKLFF. In DNA, the CDR3 is TGCAGTGCCGCAAGGGGAAATGAAAAACTGTTTTTT.

This clonotype was seen repeatedly, ten times or more. This chain connects TRBV20-1 to TRBJ2-1; 10 bases match TRBD2. This CDR3 comprises 16 residues. V dropped 1 base and J dropped 3; count of bases not matched to a gene: 6. The germline V gene has CDR1 DFQATT and CDR2 SNEGSKA (reference sequence). CDR3 loop: CSARVSSGGIYNEQFF. CDR3 nucleotide sequence: TGCAGTGCTAGAGTGAGTAGCGGGGGGATCTACAATGAGCAGTTCTTC.

J is TRBJ1-2 and V is TRBV5-1; D is unresolved. The ends were cut back, 0 bases at V and 4 bases at J, with 13 bases in the middle. Germline CDR1 reads SGHRS; CDR2 reads YFSETQ. The CDR3 has 15 amino acids. Here the CDR3 reads CASSLAPSTFYGYTF. The CDR3 DNA reads as TGCGCCAGCAGCTTGGCCCCATCGACTTTCTATGGCTACACCTTC.

The rearrangement joins TRBV18 to TRBJ2-5; 7 bases line up with TRBD1. Trimming took 4 bases from V and 1 from J; bases not matched to a gene: 3. The germline V gene has CDR1 KGHSH and CDR2 LQKENI. This CDR3 region has 14 residues. This CDR3 is CASSQGATQETQYF. The CDR3 DNA sequence: TGTGCCAGCTCACAGGGGGCCACCCAAGAGACCCAGTACTTC.

The chain has TRBV7-6 and TRBJ2-7; 15 bases line up with TRBD2. The V and J ends lost 5 bases and 0 bases, in that order; junction bases with no gene match: 8. This CDR3 comprises 18 residues. CDR1 is SGHVS, CDR2 FNYEAQ, per germline. CDR3 residues: CASSPFRTSGRASYEQYF. The CDR3 bases are TGTGCCAGCAGCCCGTTTCGGACTAGCGGGAGGGCCTCCTACGAGCAGTACTTC.

The gene calls are TRBV10-2 and TRBJ1-1, with 8 bases lining up with TRBD1. The CDR3 consists of 13 residues. V was clipped by 6 bases and J by 7 bases; unmatched bases: 7. Germline assignment: CDR1 WSHSY and CDR2 SAAADI. The CDR3 DNA reads as TGCGCCAGCAGGGGACAGGAACACGTTGAAGCTTTCTTT. Encoded protein: CASRGQEHVEAFF.

This clonotype appeared a few times. This rearrangement joins TRBV3-1 to TRBJ1-6; possibly TRBD1 for D (6 bases). Germline V gene sequence: CDR1 LGHDT, CDR2 YNNKEL (reference sequence). V lost 4 bases to trimming and J lost 13 bases, with 17 bases between them. The length of the CDR3 is 14 residues. In DNA form, the CDR3 reads TGTGCCAGCAGCCCGGATGGGGGCCGATCCCCCCTCCACTTT. This sequence encodes CASSPDGGRSPLHF.

The sample holds many counts of this clonotype. This sequence joins TRBV5-1 and TRBJ2-3; 9 bases fit TRBD2. Looked up from germline, CDR1 is SGHRS and CDR2 is YFSETQ. The CDR3 is made up of 16 amino acids. Trimming removed 4 bases from V and 2 bases from J; junction bases left unmatched: 8. In DNA, the CDR3 is TGCGCCAGCAGCCCAGGCGGGGGGGCATACACAGATACGCAGTATTTT. Amino acid sequence: CASSPGGGAYTDTQYF. Full variable domain (missing parts from reference TRBV5-1 and TRBJ2-3): KAGVTQTPRYLIKTRGQQVTLSCSPISGHRSVSWYQQTPGQGLQFLFEYFSETQRNKGNFPGRFSGRQFSNSRSEMNVSTLELGDSALYLCASSPGGGAYTDTQYFGPGTRLTVL.

This clonotype was seen a handful of times. CDR3 amino acids: CSARPFFEQFF. CDR3 DNA sequence: TGCAGTGCTAGACCGTTTTTTGAGCAGTTCTTC. The rearrangement uses TRBV20-1 and TRBJ2-1; D unresolved. Trimming pared 2 bases from V and 9 bases from J, leaving 8 bases between. The CDR3 runs to 11 residues. Germline assignment: CDR1 DFQATT and CDR2 SNEGSKA (reference sequence).

This clonotype was detected a few times. V is TRBV10-2 and J is TRBJ2-2; the D gene could be TRBD1 or TRBD2 (6 bases each). The CDR3 is 15 residues long. V was shortened by 6 bases and J by 2 bases, with 13 bases between the two germline ends. In germline, CDR1 is WSHSY, CDR2 SAAADI. The CDR3, as DNA: TGCGCCAGCAGACAGGGAGGATTTAACACCGGGGAGCTGTTTTTT. It specifies CASRQGGFNTGELFF.

The chain is built from TRBV20-1 and TRBJ2-7; a weak D match, TRBD1 (6 bases). The germline CDR1 and CDR2 sequences are DFQATT and SNEGSKA (reference sequence). The CDR3 length is 15 residues. Trimming took 3 bases from V and 5 from J, leaving 20 bases between them. The DNA for the CDR3 is TGCAGTGCTAGGGAGACAGGAAAAGCTTCGAACGAGCAGTACTTC. Translation gives CSARETGKASNEQYF.

This clonotype was picked up many times. This rearrangement joins TRBV6-2 or TRBV6-3 to TRBJ1-5; 8 bases agree with TRBD1. V dropped 8 bases and J dropped 2; count of bases not matched to a gene: 8. Germline assignment: CDR1 MNHEY and CDR2 SVGEGT. The CDR3 has 15 amino acids. The DNA of the CDR3 is TGTGCCAGCCGTCTAGGGGGACAGGGCAATCAGCCCCAGCATTTT. Translating gives CASRLGGQGNQPQHF.

The chain carries TRBV12-3 or TRBV12-4 and TRBJ2-6; a possible D gene is TRBD1 (6 bases). The CDR3 is made up of 15 amino acids. Trimming took 5 bases from V and 4 from J, leaving 12 bases between them. The CDR3 region is CASSGTGWGANVLTF. The CDR3 nucleotides read TGTGCCAGCAGTGGAACAGGGTGGGGGGCCAACGTCCTGACTTTC.

This clonotype was recorded many times. DNA of the CDR3: TGTGCCAGCACCATGGGACAGATGAACACTGAAGCTTTCTTT. Translating gives CASTMGQMNTEAFF. V is TRBV12-3 or TRBV12-4 and J is TRBJ1-1; 7 nucleotides agree with TRBD1. The CDR3 length is 14 residues. The ends lost 7 bases at V and 0 bases at J; junction bases unmatched: 5.

There are many counts of this clonotype. The junction departs from germline at one end; a sequencing error may be responsible. The rearrangement uses TRBV7-9 and TRBJ2-7, with no clear D. This CDR3 has 15 amino acids. Per the germline V gene, CDR1 is SEHNR and CDR2 is FQNEAQ (reference sequence). In DNA, the CDR3 is TGTGCCAGCGGCTTACCTTCACACTCCTCCTACGAGCAGTACTTC. Translating gives CASGLPSHSSYEQYF.